The entry below describes one T cell receptor beta chain. Its antigen remains unknown. In germline, CDR1 is KGHSH, CDR2 LQKENI. The CDR3 consists of 15 residues. Trimming took 2 bases from V and 0 from J, leaving 8 bases between them. This entry belongs to a study of blood T cells in healthy people across ages. The authors ran a second PCR of about 7 to 11 cycles using a sample-barcoded 5' primer and a J-beta primer mix. Sequencing recovered at least 2.5 million CDR3-containing paired-end reads from each sample. TCRdb ran MiXCR on the 5' RACE reads and lists one entry per CDR3 protein. The sample lists 1.6 million or so distinct CDR3 sequences, roughly 30% occurring once. Notes on the study in general: The study could not conclusively compare naive and antigen-experienced cells, given its unsorted PBMCs. Long-lived donors exceeded aged donors in naive CD4+ cells and diversity.

Material for sequencing was blood. This chain uses TRBV18 with TRBJ2-1, with D unclear. The TCR originated in a woman aged 25 to 45 in good health. The CDR3 is CASSPLGFSYNEQFF. In DNA form, the CDR3 reads TGTGCCAGCTCACCATTGGGCTTCTCCTACAATGAGCAGTTCTTC.